Sequencing of this T cell receptor beta chain was carried out in a study of beta chain features in type 1 diabetes. This clone was seen only a few times. Its antigen is as yet unknown. Whole-study findings and limits: The analysis here could not establish whether HLA type shapes TCRB rearrangement.

One heparinised blood draw, averaging about 0.11 L, came from each donor. Germline V CDR1 and CDR2: KGHSH, LQKENI. The CDR3 totals 17 residues. Trimming left V 3 bases short and J 1 base short, with 16 bases between. The whole isolated RNA underwent reverse transcription, so sequencing captured expressed TCRB transcripts. Sequencing was performed with immunoSEQ multiplex PCR; in TCRdb, only in-frame clones are kept and a portion is missing. The repertoire holds about 320,000 clones, with 11% to 15% as singletons. Sequencing was carried out using central memory CD4+ T cells from blood. V and J are TRBV18 and TRBJ1-3, with D possibly being TRBD1 (5 bases). The TCR comes from a man aged 30-40 years in good health. The CDR3 loop is CASSPETGKSSGNTIYF. For the CDR3, the DNA is TGTGCCAGCTCACCCGAAACAGGCAAGTCTTCTGGAAACACCATATATTTT. The variable domain in full, completed from reference TRBV18 and TRBJ1-3, reads NAGVMQNPRHLVRRRGQEARLRCSPMKGHSHVYWYRQLPEEGLKFMVYLQKENIIDESGMPKERFSAEFPKEGPSILRIQQVVRGDSAAYFCASSPETGKSSGNTIYFGEGSWLTVV.